This T cell receptor (beta chain) was obtained from a study of Ad26.COV2.S vaccination and SARS-CoV-2 variants (dated by TCRdb to the early 2020s). Regarding the complete study: Vaccine-arm donors were drawn from COV1001, a multicentre, randomized, double-blind, placebo-controlled phase I-IIa trial of Ad26.COV2.S in healthy adults. Investigators remained blinded to trial group allocation during experiments and outcome assessment. The TCR-sequenced set comprised roughly 30 samples: approximately 19 Ad26.COV2.S vaccine recipients, 5 placebo recipients and 8 SARS-CoV-2 convalescent individuals. Sequencing of the TCRbeta repertoire served to evaluate the specificity and breadth of SARS-CoV-2-reactive T cell receptors following Ad26.COV2.S vaccination. Dosing of Ad26.COV2.S was intramuscular, at either 5x10^10 or 1x10^11 viral particles, delivered as one shot or as two shots spaced 56 days apart. Trial participants were randomized into five groups of five, in which low-dose or high-dose Ad26.COV2.S was given once or twice, or placebo was given on both occasions. On the study overall, not on this receptor specifically: The study was not powered for comparison of responses between vaccine doses or regimens. Substantial breadth of spike-specific CD8+ and CD4+ T cell responses was reported after vaccination. Comparable non-spike TCR breadth was observed between vaccine and placebo recipients, consistent with only spike being contained in the vaccine. The authors noted that the TCR breadth and depth analyses may have underestimated total T cell responses. Ad26.COV2.S recipients had higher spike-specific TCR breadth than placebo recipients (P = 0.0014).

Of note for this clone: The target of this receptor is not known. Base qualities were left out, and no much larger clone turns up one base away.

This specimen's treatment or condition label, interpreted: roughly 19 received Ad26.COV2.S at low or high dose, single or two shots; about 5 received placebo; per-sample allocation not given. Repertoires of vaccine and placebo recipients were sequenced from samples collected on day 63 after the first injection. Cohort 1b enrolled fewer than 30 adults aged 18-55 years at a single site in Boston, USA, between 29 July and 7 August 2020. Ad26.COV2.S was a replication-incompetent adenovirus type 26 vector expressing a prefusion-stabilized SARS-CoV-2 spike protein from the original Wuhan strain. The immunoSEQ Assay was used to sequence TCRbeta CDR3 regions. After extraction, genomic DNA underwent amplification by bias-controlled multiplex PCR, followed by high-throughput sequencing. In the paper's pipeline: To quantify the absolute abundance of every unique TCRbeta CDR3 region, sequences were collapsed and filtered. T cell fraction was estimated by normalization of TCRbeta template counts to usable DNA, with usable DNA being measured through amplification of reference genes present in all nucleated cells. Repertoire TCRs were annotated as SARS-CoV-2-specific by exact matching of V gene, CDR3 amino acid sequence and J gene to a known reactive TCR set. The reference SARS-CoV-2 TCR set was obtained from MIRA and was filtered for enrichment in COVID-19-positive ImmuneCODE repertoires, whereby public or cross-reactive TCRs were removed. Using the MIRA antigens, annotated TCRs were further analysed by specific ORF or by position within an ORF. Breadth was defined as the number of annotated unique rearrangements divided by the total number of unique productive rearrangements, and depth was defined as the summed frequency of the annotated unique rearrangements. Two-sided Wilcoxon rank-sum tests were applied when comparing TCR breadth between groups. The clones in this table, taken by TCRdb from immuneACCESS, are in-frame only. Not every clone is retained; where verified, under half of the shortfall comes from an unresolved V gene, and the cause of the rest is unknown. V, J and clone size derive from that table, while D and trimming were established from the DNA sequence. This sample holds about 480,000 clones; roughly 85% were observed only once. Roughly 13% of the sample is taken by the ten largest.

The CDR3 runs 13 amino acids, cysteine and phenylalanine included. Only the CDR3 DNA is retained, 39 bases long and in frame from the first base. CDR1 and CDR2 (SQVTM, ANQGSEA) derive from the germline V gene. V has 6 bases trimmed and J has 8 bases trimmed; junction bases matching no gene number 12. The sequence is built from TRBV29-1 and TRBJ1-2, with 7 bases matching TRBD1. The sequences come from peripheral blood, collected in a trial of Ad26.COV2.S vaccine versus placebo. The TCR originated in a person between 18 and 60 years old who received the Ad26.COV2.S COVID-19 vaccine or a placebo. The nucleotide sequence reads as follows: TGCAGCGTGGAAAAGAACGGACAGGTGGGCTACACCTTC. This sequence encodes CSVEKNGQVGYTF. With all but the CDR3 taken from the reference TRBV29-1 and TRBJ1-2 genes, the full variable domain is: SAVISQKPSRDICQRGTSLTIQCQVDSQVTMMFWYRQQPGQSLTLIATANQGSEATYESGFVIDKFPISRPNLTFSTLTVSNMSPEDSSIYLCSVEKNGQVGYTFGSGTRLTVV.